The next 7 T cell receptor beta chains were all read from a single sample in a study of blood T cells in healthy people across ages. The authors ran a second PCR of 7 to 11 cycles using a sample-barcoded 5' primer and a J-beta primer mix. In TCRdb, the 5' RACE reads were re-called with MiXCR into one record per CDR3 protein. The sample includes approximately 810,000 distinct CDR3 sequences, around 28% seen only once; the top ten take roughly 17%. The sequenced material came from blood. These receptor sequences come from an elderly woman in good health.

This clonotype turned up a few times. The rearrangement links TRBV3-1 to TRBJ1-1, with 12 bases lining up with TRBD1. V trimming: 4 bases; J trimming: 4 bases; junction bases outside the gene matches: 10. The CDR3 covers 17 residues. CDR1 is LGHDT, CDR2 YNNKEL, per germline (reference sequence). Written as DNA, the CDR3 is TGTGCCAGCAGCCCTCCGGGACAGGGGGCTTCGAGCACTGAAGCTTTCTTT. It specifies CASSPPGQGASSTEAFF.

This chain uses TRBV7-2 with TRBJ2-1; 8 positions agree with TRBD2. Trimming at V came to 4 bases and at J to 10 bases, leaving 12 bases not matched to a gene. Germline V gene data show CDR1 as SGHTA and CDR2 as FQGNSA. The CDR3 sequence is 15 residues long. In DNA, the CDR3 is TGTGCCAGCAGCTCCCCGCTAGGGACTAGGGGAGAGCAGTTCTTC. Encoded protein: CASSSPLGTRGEQFF. Supplemented by reference TRBV7-2 and TRBJ2-1, the full variable domain reads GAGVSQSPSNKVTEKGKDVELRCDPISGHTALYWYRQSLGQGLEFLIYFQGNSAPDKSGLPSDRFSAERTGGSVSTLTIQRTQQEDSAVYLCASSSPLGTRGEQFFGPGTRLTVL.

This clonotype was recorded at least ten times. The gene calls are TRBV28 and TRBJ2-5, with D possibly being TRBD1 (6 bases). This CDR3 region has 13 residues. Germline values: CDR1 MDHEN, CDR2 SYDVKM. The V gene lost 0 bases and the J gene lost 6 bases, with 8 bases spanning the gap. CDR3 nucleotides: TGTGCCAGCAGTTTATGGGGGGCACAGACCCAGTACTTC. It is translated as CASSLWGAQTQYF.

This clonotype was counted a few times. The genes are TRBV6-1 and TRBJ2-1, with D possibly being TRBD2 (5 bases). The CDR3 is 13 amino acids. V was shortened by 1 base and J by 10 bases, with 11 bases between the two germline ends. Germline CDR1 is MNHNS and CDR2 is SASEGT. CDR3 amino acids: CASSEVRGREQFF. DNA of the CDR3: TGTGCCAGCAGTGAAGTTCGGGGTAGGGAGCAGTTCTTC.

This clonotype was counted ten times or more. V and J are TRBV7-2 and TRBJ2-5, with no clear D. The germline gives CDR1 SGHTA, CDR2 FQGNSA. V was clipped by 3 bases and J by 2 bases, with 7 bases between them. The length of the CDR3 is 13 residues. The CDR3 bases are TGTGCCAGCAGCTTCACCGAGCAAGAGACCCAGTACTTC. This codes for CASSFTEQETQYF.

Notes on this clonotype: One end of the junction is discordant with germline, which a read error may explain. The chain is built from TRBV7-9 and TRBJ1-2, with 8 bases that match TRBD1. This CDR3 has 15 residues. In germline, CDR1 is SEHNR, CDR2 FQNEAQ (reference sequence). CDR3 in amino acids: CANSSLDRVEVGYTF. The CDR3 DNA reads TGTGCCAACAGCTCCCTGGACAGGGTTGAAGTTGGCTACACCTTC.

The chain is built from TRBV5-5 and TRBJ2-4, with D perhaps assigned TRBD1 or TRBD2 (5 bases each). Trimming left V 4 bases short and J 9 bases short, with 17 bases between. Germline assignment: CDR1 SGHKS and CDR2 YYEKEE (reference sequence). The CDR3 covers 14 residues. The CDR3 here is CASSQNMRGSIQYF. CDR3 DNA: TGTGCCAGCAGCCAGAATATGAGGGGAAGCATTCAGTACTTC.